This passage covers 31 T cell receptor beta chains from one sample sequenced in a study of T cells in Graves' hyperthyroidism and ophthalmopathy. The investigators amplified TCR beta CDR3 regions from RNA transcripts. The HTBI set primed first-round TCR CDR3 RT-PCR. Using its own MiXCR run on the multiplex PCR reads, TCRdb lists one record per CDR3 protein. The table lists 450,000 to 700,000 distinct CDR3 sequences, 46% of them singletons, with around 8% in the top ten. Input material: peripheral blood or thyroid tissue (not recorded which). The source of these receptors is a woman between 18 and 29 years old with Graves' hyperthyroidism.

The chain uses TRBV7-8 and TRBJ1-3, with D possibly TRBD1 on 5 matching bases. V was pared by 1 base and J by 7 bases, with 8 bases between. Germline CDR1 SGHVS, CDR2 FQNEAQ. The CDR3 totals 13 residues. This chain's CDR3 is CASSLGGLNTIYF. CDR3 bases: TGTGCCAGCAGCTTAGGGGGCTTGAACACCATATATTTT.

This clonotype was counted at least ten times. This chain links TRBV6-1 with TRBJ1-1; D gene unclear. CDR1 MNHNS and CDR2 SASEGT come from the germline V gene. Deletions cut 8 bases from V and 3 bases from J, with 16 bases between. This CDR3 is built from 14 residues. The CDR3 spells CASRRAGSDTEAFF. CDR3 sequence (DNA): TGTGCCAGCCGGAGGGCCGGGTCGGACACTGAAGCTTTCTTT.

As regards this clonotype: This sequence may be a read error, since a much larger clone differs from it by one base. The CDR3 spells CGSSYGAHSYEQYF. CDR3 coding DNA: TGTGGCAGCAGTTACGGCGCCCACTCCTACGAGCAGTACTTC. V usage is TRBV10-3 and J usage is TRBJ2-7; D call uncertain. The germline V gene has CDR1 ENHRY and CDR2 SYGVKD. The CDR3 is made up of 14 amino acids.

The table lists this clonotype with many counts. This chain uses TRBV4-1 with TRBJ2-7, with D hard to call. The V gene's germline CDR1 is MGHRA and CDR2 YSYEKL. CDR3 length: 14 residues. V lost 0 bases and J 2 bases, leaving 8 bases between the germline ends. CDR3 protein: CASSQDPQTYEQYF. The CDR3 region has the DNA TGCGCCAGCAGCCAAGATCCGCAAACCTACGAGCAGTACTTC.

This clonotype was counted many times. J is TRBJ1-2 and V is TRBV12-3 or TRBV12-4; 7 nucleotides match TRBD1. The CDR3 length is 14 residues. V dropped 5 bases and J dropped 6; count of bases not matched to a gene: 9. The chain's CDR3 is CASSPGQEKDGYTF. The CDR3 DNA follows: TGTGCCAGCAGTCCAGGACAGGAAAAAGATGGCTACACCTTC.

The V gene is TRBV7-2, the J gene TRBJ2-1; 7 bases are shared with TRBD2. This CDR3 is built from 15 residues. Unmatched junction bases numbered 5, after V lost 0 bases and J lost 6 bases. Germline CDR1 and CDR2: SGHTA and FQGNSA. The CDR3 DNA reads TGTGCCAGCAGCTTAGCGGGAGGGGTAGGCAATGAGCAGTTCTTC. It translates to CASSLAGGVGNEQFF.

CDR3 coding DNA: TGTGCCAGCAGCGAAGGGACACCCAATGAGCAGTACTTC. Protein: CASSEGTPNEQYF. The chain carries TRBV9 and TRBJ2-5, with a tentative D call TRBD1 (6 bases). This CDR3 has 13 amino acids. Trimming stripped 3 bases from V and 11 bases from J, with 17 bases between. Germline V lookup: CDR1 SGDLS, CDR2 YYNGEE.

This clonotype showed up many times. This sequence joins TRBV12-3 or TRBV12-4 and TRBJ1-2; D ambiguous. Trimming shortened V by 0 bases and J by 8 bases, and 7 bases separated the two germline ends. This CDR3 has 12 residues. The CDR3 reads CASSLARWGYTF. The CDR3 region has the DNA TGTGCCAGCAGTTTAGCGCGGTGGGGCTACACCTTC.

Many counts were recorded for this clonotype. The V call is TRBV19, the J call TRBJ2-3; D is uncertain. The germline V gene encodes CDR1 LNHDA and CDR2 SQIVND (reference sequence). CDR3 length equals 11 residues. With 5 bases removed from V and 2 bases from J, the gap between germline ends came to 2 bases. Written as DNA, the CDR3 is TGTGCCAGTAGTGTCACAGATACGCAGTATTTT. It translates to CASSVTDTQYF.

This clonotype has only one observation. CDR3 DNA: TGTGCCAGTAGTACCCTAGAAGAGGACCTGACTTTC. Translated: CASSTLEEDLTF. The chain is built from TRBV19 and TRBJ2-6; no reliable D call. The V gene lost 4 bases and the J gene lost 15 bases, with 13 bases spanning the gap. Germline V gene data show CDR1 as LNHDA and CDR2 as SQIVND (reference sequence). The CDR3 has 12 residues.

The rearrangement uses TRBV7-9 and TRBJ2-7; possible D gene TRBD2, 6 bases. Trimming left V 6 bases short and J 3 bases short, with 18 bases between. Germline CDR1 reads SEHNR; CDR2 reads FQNEAQ (reference sequence). The length of the CDR3 is 15 residues. The DNA for the CDR3 is TGTGCCAGCAGTACCCCGGCTAGGGGAGGCTACGAGCAGTACTTC. Encoded protein: CASSTPARGGYEQYF. The complete variable domain, with remaining parts taken from reference TRBV7-9 and TRBJ2-7, reads DTGVSQNPRHKITKRGQNVTFRCDPISEHNRLYWYRQTLGQGPEFLTYFQNEAQLEKSRLLSDRFSAERPKGSFSTLEIQRTEQGDSAMYLCASSTPARGGYEQYFGPGTRLTVT.

This clonotype has only a few counts. The chain employs TRBV7-6 and TRBJ2-7; D might be TRBD1 or TRBD2, each matching 6 bases. Germline V gives CDR1 SGHVS, CDR2 FNYEAQ. Between the trimmed V and J ends, which lost 8 bases and 0 bases, there was a span of 23 bases. The CDR3 covers 17 residues. CDR3 bases: TGTGCCAGCTCACGGTGGCAGGGGCGGGATAGCTCCTACGAGCAGTACTTC. As protein: CASSRWQGRDSSYEQYF.

This rearrangement joins TRBV11-2 to TRBJ1-6, with 7 bases fitting TRBD1. V shed 3 bases and J 5 bases; nucleotides not matched to a gene: 7. The CDR3 has 16 residues. Germline CDR1 SGHAT, CDR2 FQNNGV. The CDR3 region has the DNA TGTGCCAGCAGCTTTACAGGGGCGGGAGATAATTCACCCCTCCACTTT. This sequence encodes CASSFTGAGDNSPLHF.

This clonotype was picked up many times. A much more abundant neighbour one base away suggests this may be a read error. The chain employs TRBV2 and TRBJ1-2, with D tentatively TRBD1 (5 bases). From germline, CDR1 is SNHLY and CDR2 FYNNEI. The CDR3 extends over 14 amino acids. Trimming took off 8 bases at V and 5 bases at J, with 18 bases between the two ends. CDR3 amino acids: CASRSGAAGYGYTF. In DNA form, the CDR3 reads TGTGCCAGCCGCTCCGGGGCAGCGGGGTATGGCTACACCTTC. Variable domain in full (rest from reference TRBV2 and TRBJ1-2): EPEVTQTPSHQVTQMGQEVILRCVPISNHLYFYWYRQILGQKVEFLVSFYNNEISEKSEIFDDQFSVERPDGSNFTLKIRSTKLEDSAMYFCASRSGAAGYGYTFGSGTRLTVV.

This clonotype was found many times. This rearrangement joins TRBV3-1 to TRBJ1-1; unclear D gene. CDR3 length equals 12 residues. V was pared by 1 base and J by 4 bases, with 4 bases between. Germline lookup yields CDR1 LGHDT and CDR2 YNNKEL (reference sequence). The CDR3 DNA reads TGTGCCAGCAGCCAAGTGCGCACTGAAGCTTTCTTT. It translates to CASSQVRTEAFF. Full variable domain (outside the CDR3, taken from reference TRBV3-1 and TRBJ1-1): DTAVSQTPKYLVTQMGNDKSIKCEQNLGHDTMYWYKQDSKKFLKIMFSYNNKELIINETVPNRFSPKSPDKAHLNLHINSLELGDSAVYFCASSQVRTEAFFGQGTRLTVV.

This clonotype was detected many times. The V call is TRBV5-1, the J call TRBJ2-5; TRBD1 or TRBD2 may be the D gene (5 bases each). Trimming took 4 bases from V and 4 from J, leaving 17 bases between them. CDR3 length: 15 residues. Germline assignment: CDR1 SGHRS and CDR2 YFSETQ. The CDR3 DNA sequence: TGCGCCAGCAGCAAGGATGGGGGTAGAAGAGAGACCCAGTACTTC. This encodes CASSKDGGRRETQYF.

This clonotype was found many times. This chain uses TRBV29-1 with TRBJ2-5, with a weak D call TRBD1 (5 bases). The CDR3 loop spans 12 amino acids. Germline CDR1 reads SQVTM; CDR2 reads ANQGSEA. V lost 5 bases to trimming and J lost 5 bases, with 12 bases between them. CDR3 nucleotides: TGCAGCGTTAGGAACCAGGGCGAGACCCAGTACTTC. The encoded protein is CSVRNQGETQYF.

In this sample, this clonotype turned up a few times. The genes are TRBV24-1 and TRBJ2-3, with D uncertain. The germline V gene has CDR1 KGHDR and CDR2 SFDVKD. The CDR3 runs to 15 residues. V lost 1 base and J lost 0, with 7 bases in between. The CDR3 loop reads CATSDFGGSTDTQYF. The CDR3 DNA reads TGTGCCACCAGTGATTTCGGCGGTAGCACAGATACGCAGTATTTT.

The V gene is TRBV20-1, the J gene TRBJ1-2; 7 bases align to TRBD1. CDR1 and CDR2 (germline): DFQATT, SNEGSKA (reference sequence). The CDR3 contains 14 residues. V lost 6 bases to trimming and J lost 4 bases; unmatched junction nucleotides: 11. The CDR3 DNA follows: TGCAGTGCGAACAGGGAGGGACAGACCTATGGCTACACCTTC. Its protein is CSANREGQTYGYTF.

This clonotype occurred a few times. One end of the junction is discordant with germline, which a read error may explain. This chain joins TRBV5-1 and TRBJ1-1; 10 bases match TRBD1. Germline V CDR1 and CDR2: SGHRS, YFSETQ. The CDR3 totals 16 residues. The CDR3 here is CAGSNRDRGMNTEAFF. CDR3 nucleotides: TGCGCCGGCAGCAACCGGGACAGGGGAATGAACACTGAAGCTTTCTTT.

The genes are TRBV10-3 and TRBJ2-2; 7 positions agree with TRBD1. CDR1 and CDR2 from the germline V gene are ENHRY and SYGVKD. The CDR3 sequence is 14 residues long. V was pared by 6 bases and J by 2 bases, with 3 bases of the junction left unmatched. CDR3 region: CAISDRENTGELFF. The CDR3 region has the DNA TGTGCCATCAGCGACAGGGAAAACACCGGGGAGCTGTTTTTT.

The V gene is TRBV19, the J gene TRBJ1-6; weak D call: TRBD1 (5 bases). CDR1 and CDR2 (germline): LNHDA, SQIVND (reference sequence). There are 14 residues in the CDR3. The V end was cut by 5 bases, the J end by 9 bases, with 14 bases between. In nucleotides, the CDR3 is TGTGCCAGTAGTCCCCGGGGGAGAGGTTCACCCCTCCACTTT. Amino acid sequence: CASSPRGRGSPLHF. The whole variable domain, remainder taken from reference TRBV19 and TRBJ1-6, is DGGITQSPKYLFRKEGQNVTLSCEQNLNHDAMYWYRQDPGQGLRLIYYSQIVNDFQKGDIAEGYSVSREKKESFPLTVTSAQKNPTAFYLCASSPRGRGSPLHFGNGTRLTVT.

The chain recombines TRBV28 with TRBJ2-7; 8 bases match TRBD1. The CDR3 consists of 14 residues. Trimming removed 5 bases from V and 7 bases from J; junction bases left unmatched: 10. Germline V gives CDR1 MDHEN, CDR2 SYDVKM. CDR3 protein: CASSPWTGIGEQYF. The CDR3 DNA reads TGTGCCAGCAGTCCCTGGACAGGGATCGGGGAGCAGTACTTC. Full variable domain (rest looked up from reference TRBV28 and TRBJ2-7): DVKVTQSSRYLVKRTGEKVFLECVQDMDHENMFWYRQDPGLGLRLIYFSYDVKMKEKGDIPEGYSVSREKKERFSLILESASTNQTSMYLCASSPWTGIGEQYFGPGTRLTVT.

The rearrangement links TRBV2 to TRBJ2-7; no clear D gene. Trimming removed 5 bases from V and 0 bases from J, with 20 bases in between. The germline gives CDR1 SNHLY, CDR2 FYNNEI. The CDR3 extends over 17 amino acids. The CDR3 sequence is CASSYSKYTPSSYEQYF. As DNA, the CDR3 is TGTGCCAGCAGTTACTCGAAATATACCCCCAGCTCCTACGAGCAGTACTTC. The full variable domain, in which reference TRBV2 and TRBJ2-7 provide the parts outside the CDR3, is EPEVTQTPSHQVTQMGQEVILRCVPISNHLYFYWYRQILGQKVEFLVSFYNNEISEKSEIFDDQFSVERPDGSNFTLKIRSTKLEDSAMYFCASSYSKYTPSSYEQYFGPGTRLTVT.

The chain links TRBV19 to TRBJ2-1; 7 bases are a match to TRBD1. The CDR3 is 14 residues long. Unmatched junction bases numbered 6, after V lost 4 bases and J lost 6 bases. CDR1 is LNHDA and CDR2 is SQIVND in the germline V gene (reference sequence). The DNA of the CDR3 is TGTGCCAGTAGTACCCAGACAGGGATCAATGAGCAGTTCTTC. It translates to CASSTQTGINEQFF.

This clonotype has a handful of counts. Just one base apart from a much larger clone, this may be a read error. V is TRBV7-3 and J is TRBJ2-7, with D perhaps matching TRBD1 (5 bases). This CDR3 has 14 residues. The V gene lost 5 bases and the J gene lost 2 bases, with 13 bases spanning the gap. Germline CDR1 reads SGHTA; CDR2 reads FQGTGA. CDR3 DNA: TGTGCCAGCAGCCCTGGGGCAGTTACCTACGAGCAGTACTTC. This gives the protein CASSPGAVTYEQYF. Based on the CDR3 plus reference TRBV7-3 and TRBJ2-7, the full variable domain is GAGVSQTPSNKVTEKGKYVELRCDPISGHTALYWYRQSLGQGPEFLIYFQGTGAADDSGLPNDRFFAVRPEGSVSTLKIQRTERGDSAVYLCASSPGAVTYEQYFGPGTRLTVT.

This clonotype was recorded a few times. The chain uses TRBV4-3 and TRBJ2-7; D not certain. V lost 0 bases and J 6 bases, leaving 9 bases between the germline ends. The CDR3 is made up of 13 amino acids. From germline, CDR1 is LGHNA and CDR2 YSLEER. For the CDR3, the DNA is TGCGCCAGCAGCCAAGATGTGGGGATCGAGCAGTACTTC. This sequence encodes CASSQDVGIEQYF.

This clonotype came up many times. J is TRBJ2-7 and V is TRBV6-5; no firm D call. CDR3 length: 12 amino acids. Trimming pared 2 bases from V and 5 bases from J, leaving 7 bases between. From germline, CDR1 is MNHEY and CDR2 SVGAGI. The CDR3 sequence is CASSYDVHEQYF. CDR3 sequence (DNA): TGTGCCAGCAGTTACGATGTCCACGAGCAGTACTTC.

The chain is built from TRBV9 and TRBJ1-2, with 7 bases aligning to TRBD1. CDR3 length: 16 amino acids. Germline assignment: CDR1 SGDLS and CDR2 YYNGEE. The ends lost 4 bases at V and 3 bases at J; junction bases unmatched: 12. In nucleotides, the CDR3 is TGTGCCAGCAGCTTTAAAGGGGGCGCCTCTGACTATGGCTACACCTTC. Its translation is CASSFKGGASDYGYTF.

This chain joins TRBV10-3 and TRBJ1-4; D uncertain. V was cut by 10 bases and J by 5 bases, with 17 bases left in between. Germline values: CDR1 ENHRY, CDR2 SYGVKD. The CDR3 consists of 14 residues. The CDR3, as DNA: TGTGCCAGCATTCCCCGGACGGCGAATGAAAAACTGTTTTTT. This encodes CASIPRTANEKLFF.

As regards this clonotype: This may be a read error, as it is one base from a much larger clone. The chain combines TRBV7-9 with TRBJ2-7; TRBD2 might be the D (6 bases). Germline CDR1 is SEHNR and CDR2 is FQNEAQ (reference sequence). Trimming stripped 4 bases from V and 5 bases from J, with 9 bases between. The CDR3 covers 12 residues. CDR3 protein: CASSSREDEQYF. In DNA form, the CDR3 reads TGTGCCAGCAGCTCCAGGGAGGACGAGCAGTACTTC.